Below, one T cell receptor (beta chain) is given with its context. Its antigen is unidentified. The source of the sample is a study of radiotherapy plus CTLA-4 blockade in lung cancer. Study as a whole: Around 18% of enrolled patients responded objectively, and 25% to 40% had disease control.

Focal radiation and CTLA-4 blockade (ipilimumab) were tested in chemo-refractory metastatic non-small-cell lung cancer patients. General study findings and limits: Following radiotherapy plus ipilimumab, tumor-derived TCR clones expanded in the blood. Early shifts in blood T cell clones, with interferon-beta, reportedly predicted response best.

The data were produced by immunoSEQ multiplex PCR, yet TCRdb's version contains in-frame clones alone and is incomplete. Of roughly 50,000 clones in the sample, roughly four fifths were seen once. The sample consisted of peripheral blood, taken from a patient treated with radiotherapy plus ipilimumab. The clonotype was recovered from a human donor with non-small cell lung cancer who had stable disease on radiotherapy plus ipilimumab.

In DNA, the CDR3 is TGCGCCAGCAGCCAAGCAGCAGCTAACTATGGCTACACCTTC. Translating gives CASSQAAANYGYTF. The rearrangement links TRBV4-3 to TRBJ1-2; no reliable D call. The CDR3 is 14 residues long. Germline V gene lookup returns CDR1 LGHNA and CDR2 YSLEER. The V gene lost 1 base and the J gene lost 0 bases, with 6 bases spanning the gap.